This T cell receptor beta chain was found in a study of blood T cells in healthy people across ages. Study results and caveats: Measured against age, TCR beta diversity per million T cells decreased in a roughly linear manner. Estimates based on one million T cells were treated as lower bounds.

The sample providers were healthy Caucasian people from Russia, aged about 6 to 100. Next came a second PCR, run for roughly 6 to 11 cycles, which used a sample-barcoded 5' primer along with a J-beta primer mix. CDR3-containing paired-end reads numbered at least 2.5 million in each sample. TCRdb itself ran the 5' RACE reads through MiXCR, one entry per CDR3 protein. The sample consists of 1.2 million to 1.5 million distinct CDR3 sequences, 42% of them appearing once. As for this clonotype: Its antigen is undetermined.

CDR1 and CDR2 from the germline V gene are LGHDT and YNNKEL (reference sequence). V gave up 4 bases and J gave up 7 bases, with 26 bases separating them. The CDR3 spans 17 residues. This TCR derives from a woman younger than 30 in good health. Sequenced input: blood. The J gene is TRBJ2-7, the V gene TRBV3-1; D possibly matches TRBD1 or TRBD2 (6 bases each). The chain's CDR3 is CASSLGAGGRFYNEQYF. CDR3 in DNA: TGTGCCAGCAGCCTCGGGGCCGGGGGCCGATTCTACAATGAGCAGTACTTC.